The present entry profiles one T cell receptor beta chain with its context. This sample was taken from a study of cytomegalovirus exposure and HLA in healthy donors. The PCR was carried out with 60 Vbeta primers and 13 Jbeta primers. TCRdb keeps only in-frame clones here, not all; method: immunoSEQ multiplex PCR. The sample yields more than 95,000 clones, approximately 72% seen once. Looked up from germline, CDR1 is SGHTA and CDR2 is FQGTGA. The CDR3 extends over 13 amino acids. J gave up 5 bases and V 7 bases, and 6 bases lay outside the gene matches. The chain links TRBV7-3 to TRBJ2-5; 8 nucleotides agree with TRBD2. The origin of this receptor is a woman in her forties or fifties in good health and CMV-seropositive. The sample consisted of PBMCs. CDR3 coding DNA: TGTGCCAGCACCCGGACTAGCAGGGAGACCCAGTACTTC. Protein sequence: CASTRTSRETQYF.